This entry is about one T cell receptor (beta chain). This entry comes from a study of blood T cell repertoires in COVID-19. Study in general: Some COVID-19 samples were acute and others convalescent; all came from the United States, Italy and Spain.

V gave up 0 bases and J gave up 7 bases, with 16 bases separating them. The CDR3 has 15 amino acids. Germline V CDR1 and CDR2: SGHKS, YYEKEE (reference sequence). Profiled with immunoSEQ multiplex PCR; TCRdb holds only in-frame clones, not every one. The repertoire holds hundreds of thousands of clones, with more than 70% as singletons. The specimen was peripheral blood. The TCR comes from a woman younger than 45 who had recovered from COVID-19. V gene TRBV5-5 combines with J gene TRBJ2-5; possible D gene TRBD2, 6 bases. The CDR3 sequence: CASSLDGEVGRTQYF. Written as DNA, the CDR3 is TGTGCCAGCAGCTTGGATGGTGAGGTCGGGAGGACCCAGTACTTC.